This TCR beta chain was captured by sequencing in a study of control samples from healthy donors and cancer patients (dated by TCRdb to the early 2020s). This clone was detected many times. Its target antigen remains unknown. Per-base quality was not reported, and no clone a single base away is much larger than it. Library creation used the immunoSEQ multiplex PCR assay. In TCRdb, the immuneACCESS table is reduced to in-frame sequences with V and J assigned. These tables do not hold every clone; where another copy was compared, an unresolved V gene accounts for under half, and the others remain unexplained. Here the sample has fewer than 90,000 clones; more than 70% occur a single time. The ten largest account for 20% to 25% of the sample. As encoded in the germline V gene, CDR1 is MGHDK while CDR2 is SYGVNS. The CDR3 spans 11 residues, from the cysteine through the phenylalanine. Just CDR3 DNA is preserved here, 33 bases in frame from base 1. V sheds 6 bases and J sheds 0 bases, leaving 2 bases between their ends.

The V and J segments used are TRBV25-1 and TRBJ2-5; the D gene assignment is ambiguous. Source material: blood. This clonotype was obtained from a man in his fifties or sixties in good health. CDR3 sequence: CASSYQETQYF. The DNA is as follows: TGTGCCAGCAGCTACCAAGAGACCCAGTACTTC.